This entry is about one TCR beta chain. Its antigen is as yet unknown. This CDR3 is built from 13 residues. V lost 5 bases to trimming and J lost 6 bases; unmatched junction nucleotides: 5. CDR1 is SQVTM, CDR2 ANQGSEA, per germline. The data were obtained in a study of spatial heterogeneity in lung cancer. Findings of the study overall: Counts of expanded alpha and beta TCRs within tumors tracked the tumor nonsynonymous mutation count.

TCRdb re-called the 5' RACE reads with MiXCR, one entry per CDR3 protein. The table shows 20,000 to 30,000 distinct CDR3 sequences, with approximately 10% occurring only once. Time point: sample taken at primary tumor resection. This chain connects TRBV29-1 to TRBJ2-2; 8 bases are shared with TRBD2. The sequence was collected from a male donor with early-stage non-small cell lung cancer. The material was lung tumor tissue, obtained at surgery. CDR3 amino acids: CSVLTTSAGELFF. The DNA for the CDR3 is TGCAGCGTTCTGACGACTAGCGCCGGGGAGCTGTTTTTT.